These 30 T cell receptor beta chains were all obtained from the same sample, sequenced in a study of T cell repertoires in cytomegalovirus infection (dated by TCRdb to about 2019). The antigens for these receptors are not known. The intended sense of this specimen's treatment or condition label: in vitro stimulation with specific CMV peptide epitopes to enrich CMV-specific T cells. Sequencing used an Illumina HiSeq 1500. TCRdb reprocessed the public reads (quality trimming at Q25 with fastp, clone calling with MiXCR) and kept in-frame beta chains. Each entry is one CDR3 protein sequence, shown with its most common DNA and genes. This sample lists 700,000 to 900,000 distinct CDR3 sequences; 25% to 35% were detected once. In total, the top ten clones hold around 14% of the sample. The sequencing here drew on cultured CD8+ T cells from PBMCs, taken from culture after CMV antigen stimulation. The source of these receptors is a human donor in good health (CMV status not recorded). Some clones in this sample may be carry-over from other donors' samples.

This clonotype occurred a few times. CDR3 DNA sequence: TGTGCCACGAGGACAGGCACTGAAGCTTTCTTT. Residues: CATRTGTEAFF. V is TRBV5-4 and J is TRBJ1-1, with 7 bases matching TRBD1. The V gene's germline CDR1 is SGHNT and CDR2 YYREEE (reference sequence). The CDR3 has 11 amino acids. The junction had 3 bases not matched to a gene; V was cut back by 9 bases and J by 4 bases.

The chain is built from TRBV9 and TRBJ2-6; 8 nucleotides align to TRBD1. The CDR3 has 18 residues. V was pared by 0 bases and J by 0 bases, with 5 bases of the junction left unmatched. Germline lookup yields CDR1 SGDLS and CDR2 YYNGEE. In DNA, the CDR3 is TGTGCCAGCAGCGTAGTCGCAGGGGGCGACTCTGGGGCCAACGTCCTGACTTTC. Translation: CASSVVAGGDSGANVLTF.

This clonotype was found many times. J is TRBJ2-3 and V is TRBV7-8; 14 bases match TRBD2. The CDR3 extends over 18 amino acids. After removal of 6 bases from V and 0 bases from J, the junction contained 8 bases not matched to a gene. The germline V gene encodes CDR1 SGHVS and CDR2 FQNEAQ. CDR3 sequence: CASRRLAGGAPSTDTQYF. In DNA, the CDR3 is TGTGCCAGCAGAAGACTAGCGGGGGGGGCTCCTAGCACAGATACGCAGTATTTT.

V gene TRBV4-1 combines with J gene TRBJ1-5; TRBD1 aligns across 7 bases. Germline-derived CDR1 and CDR2 are MGHRA and YSYEKL. The length of the CDR3 is 16 residues. The V segment lost 1 base and the J segment 0 bases; nucleotides outside the gene matches: 3. This chain's CDR3 is CASSQGGQYSNQPQHF. The DNA of the CDR3 is TGCGCCAGCAGCCAAGGGGGACAGTATAGCAATCAGCCCCAGCATTTT.

This clonotype was observed a handful of times. CDR3 residues: CSARLSTGTYEQYV. DNA for the CDR3: TGCAGTGCTAGATTATCGACAGGGACCTACGAGCAGTACGTC. V and J are TRBV20-1 and TRBJ2-7; TRBD1 aligns across 7 bases. The CDR3 covers 14 residues. CDR1 and CDR2 (germline): DFQATT, SNEGSKA (reference sequence). With 2 bases clipped from V and 2 bases from J, the junction kept 6 bases outside the gene matches.

This clonotype turned up a few times. The chain joins TRBV6-6 to TRBJ1-4; possible D gene TRBD1, 5 bases. Per germline, CDR1 MNHNY and CDR2 SVGAGI (reference sequence). The ends were cut back, 6 bases at V and 3 bases at J, with 17 bases in the middle. This CDR3 has 16 amino acids. The CDR3 region is CASRNGRGAPNEKLFF. The DNA for the CDR3 is TGTGCCAGCAGAAACGGACGAGGGGCGCCTAATGAAAAACTGTTTTTT.

This clonotype was observed many times. This chain's CDR3 is CASAFTGQGGNEQYV. In DNA, the CDR3 is TGTGCCAGCGCCTTCACGGGACAGGGGGGAAACGAGCAGTACGTC. This rearrangement joins TRBV7-2 to TRBJ2-7; 11 nucleotides match TRBD1. After removal of 8 bases from V and 5 bases from J, the junction contained 11 bases not matched to a gene. Per germline, CDR1 SGHTA and CDR2 FQGNSA. The CDR3 consists of 15 residues.

Many counts were recorded for this clonotype. This chain joins TRBV7-2 and TRBJ2-5; perhaps TRBD1 as D (5 bases). This CDR3 contains 16 residues. In germline, CDR1 is SGHTA, CDR2 FQGNSA. The germline V and J ends were trimmed by 5 bases and 5 bases, with 21 bases remaining between them. CDR3 DNA sequence: TGTGCCAGCAGCGTACAACAAACAGGTCTGGTGGAGACCCAGTACTTC. Its protein is CASSVQQTGLVETQYF.

The rearrangement links TRBV20-1 to TRBJ1-5; D is unresolved. Germline CDR1 reads DFQATT; CDR2 reads SNEGSKA (reference sequence). The CDR3 consists of 15 residues. The V end lost 6 bases, the J end lost 3 bases, and 18 bases lay between the germline ends. CDR3 in amino acids: CSAPEFGVNNQPQHF. The CDR3 nucleotides read TGCAGTGCACCGGAATTTGGGGTCAACAATCAGCCCCAGCATTTT.

This clonotype was observed a handful of times. The chain recombines TRBV27 with TRBJ1-2, with unresolved D. Trimming stripped 6 bases from V and 2 bases from J, with 13 bases between. CDR1 is MNHEY, CDR2 SMNVEV, per germline (reference sequence). The CDR3 has 14 amino acids. CDR3 in amino acids: CASRSPSLNYGYTF. The DNA of the CDR3 is TGTGCCAGCAGAAGCCCCAGCTTGAACTATGGCTACACCTTC.

This clonotype was recorded a few times. The V call is TRBV4-3, the J call TRBJ2-1; 7 bases align to TRBD1. This CDR3 spans 16 amino acids. J lost 4 bases, V lost 6 bases, and 12 bases had no gene match. Germline loops: CDR1 LGHNA, CDR2 YSLEER. CDR3 region: CASSPRGQLPYNEQFF. CDR3 DNA sequence: TGCGCCAGCAGTCCTAGGGGACAGCTGCCTTACAATGAGCAGTTCTTC.

This clonotype was counted a few times. V is TRBV10-3 and J is TRBJ2-7; no definite D call. V gave up 2 bases and J gave up 1 base, with 12 bases separating them. This CDR3 region has 15 residues. The V gene's germline CDR1 is ENHRY and CDR2 SYGVKD. The CDR3 DNA is TGTGCCATCAGTGAGGGCCGGGCTACATCCTACGAGCAGTACGTC. Its translation: CAISEGRATSYEQYV.

This clonotype was detected a few times. The chain is built from TRBV6-5 and TRBJ1-2, with D possibly TRBD1 on 5 matching bases. Germline CDR1 MNHEY, CDR2 SVGAGI. Trimming took 2 bases from V and 4 from J, leaving 17 bases between them. The CDR3 has 16 residues. The CDR3 DNA reads TGTGCCAGCAGTTACCGCGGCAGGGCAGCAACCTATGGCTACACCTTC. This translates into CASSYRGRAATYGYTF.

The chain carries TRBV10-3 and TRBJ1-1; 7 bases line up with TRBD1. CDR3 length: 16 residues. Germline V gene sequence: CDR1 ENHRY, CDR2 SYGVKD. V gave up 4 bases and J gave up 2 bases; unmatched junction bases: 10. The CDR3 loop is CAISAVYGGGNTEAFF. CDR3 DNA sequence: TGTGCCATCAGTGCGGTATACGGAGGGGGCAACACTGAAGCTTTCTTT.

The rearrangement uses TRBV14 and TRBJ2-1; maybe TRBD1 (5 bases). Per germline, CDR1 SGHDN and CDR2 FVKESK. The CDR3 sequence is 14 residues long. V was shortened by 2 bases and J by 6 bases, with 11 bases between the two germline ends. CDR3 residues: CASSQSGALNEQFF. Written as DNA, the CDR3 is TGTGCCAGCAGCCAAAGTGGGGCCCTCAATGAGCAGTTCTTC.

The chain combines TRBV15 with TRBJ2-1; D possibly matches TRBD1 or TRBD2 (6 bases each). Trimming left V 3 bases short and J 0 bases short, with 9 bases between. The V gene's germline CDR1 is LNHNV and CDR2 YYDKDF (reference sequence). CDR3 size: 15 residues. CDR3 sequence (DNA): TGTGCCACCAGCAGCGGGGGCAGCTCCTACAATGAGCAGTTCTTC. Amino acid sequence: CATSSGGSSYNEQFF.

This chain uses TRBV5-3 with TRBJ2-2, with 7 bases matching TRBD1. TRBV5-3 is noted as an ORF with a role that remains uncertain. V shed 0 bases, J shed 4 bases, and the junction held 12 bases outside the gene matches. This CDR3 has 18 residues. The CDR3 DNA reads as TGTGCCAGAAGCTTGGGGGACAGCTTATCTTCGGGCACCGGGGAGCTGTTTTTT. This translates into CARSLGDSLSSGTGELFF.

The CDR3 nucleotides are TGTGCCAGCAGTGACTCGCATACGCAGTATTTT. Encoded protein: CASSDSHTQYF. The rearrangement links TRBV6-4 to TRBJ2-3; D gene ambiguous. Looked up from germline, CDR1 is MRHNA and CDR2 is SNTAGT. The CDR3 is made up of 11 amino acids. The V end lost 0 bases, the J end lost 7 bases, and 2 bases lay between the germline ends.

This clonotype was recorded a few times. The rearrangement joins TRBV15 to TRBJ1-3, with TRBD1 matching over 7 bases. The CDR3 has 16 amino acids. Looked up from germline, CDR1 is LNHNV and CDR2 is YYDKDF (reference sequence). The trim removed 0 bases at V and 0 bases at J, leaving 2 bases unmatched. CDR3 in amino acids: CATSRDRGISGNTIYF. The CDR3 nucleotides read TGTGCCACCAGCAGAGACAGGGGGATCTCTGGAAACACCATATATTTT.

This clonotype appeared many times. This chain connects TRBV7-2 to TRBJ1-1; 9 bases line up with TRBD1. After removal of 4 bases from V and 7 bases from J, the junction contained 4 bases not matched to a gene. The V gene's germline CDR1 is SGHTA and CDR2 FQGNSA. The CDR3 covers 13 residues. CDR3 coding DNA: TGTGCCAGCAGCTCCGGGACAGGGAGTGAAGCTTTCTTT. Its protein is CASSSGTGSEAFF.

The V and J genes are TRBV7-9 and TRBJ2-1, with D possibly TRBD1 on 7 matching bases. The CDR3 is made up of 15 amino acids. Trimming stripped 6 bases from V and 0 bases from J, with 12 bases between. The germline V gene encodes CDR1 SEHNR and CDR2 FQNEAQ (reference sequence). CDR3 sequence reads: CASRGQGGSYNEQFF. Here the CDR3 DNA reads TGTGCCAGCAGGGGTCAGGGGGGCTCCTACAATGAGCAGTTCTTC.

This clonotype has a count of ten or more. V usage is TRBV7-6 and J usage is TRBJ2-6; no clear D gene. V was cut by 8 bases and J by 4 bases, with 15 bases left in between. CDR3 size: 15 residues. CDR1 and CDR2 from the germline V gene are SGHVS and FNYEAQ. The CDR3 sequence is CASGLTTAGANVLTF. The CDR3 coding sequence is TGTGCCAGCGGCCTTACGACGGCCGGGGCCAACGTCCTGACTTTC.

This clonotype showed up many times. The CDR3 here is CASSYLTGLEETQYF. The CDR3 bases are TGTGCCAGCAGTTACTTGACAGGATTAGAAGAGACCCAGTACTTC. The rearrangement links TRBV6-2 or TRBV6-3 to TRBJ2-5, with D possibly TRBD1 on 6 matching bases. The CDR3 runs to 15 residues. V lost 1 base, J lost 3 bases, and 12 bases lay in between. CDR1 and CDR2 from the germline V gene are MNHEY and SVGEGT.

This chain uses TRBV5-1 with TRBJ2-7, with D perhaps matching TRBD1 (5 bases). The germline V and J ends were trimmed by 0 bases and 5 bases, with 6 bases remaining between them. The CDR3 consists of 12 residues. The V gene's germline CDR1 is SGHRS and CDR2 YFSETQ. The CDR3 DNA is TGCGCCAGCAGCTTGGAAGGGGACGAGCAGTACGTC. It translates to CASSLEGDEQYV.

This clonotype was recorded a few times. V and J are TRBV6-2 or TRBV6-3 and TRBJ1-2, with a weak D call TRBD1 (6 bases). The V end lost 5 bases, the J end lost 4 bases, and 11 bases lay between the germline ends. The germline V gene encodes CDR1 MNHEY and CDR2 SVGEGT. The CDR3 is made up of 13 amino acids. This CDR3 reads CASSDRLLYGYTF. The DNA for the CDR3 is TGTGCCAGCAGTGACAGGTTGCTCTATGGCTACACCTTC.

On this clonotype itself: A read error may account for a junction end that differs from germline. This chain connects TRBV6-1 to TRBJ2-1, with 9 bases aligning to TRBD1. CDR1 MNHNS and CDR2 SASEGT come from the germline V gene. This CDR3 is built from 16 residues. CDR3 coding DNA: TGTGCCAACAGTTACCCCAGGACAGGGGCCGTTAATGAGCAGTTCTTC. Translated: CANSYPRTGAVNEQFF.

This clonotype was counted between two and nine times. The chain recombines TRBV7-9 with TRBJ2-5; D tentatively fits TRBD1 or TRBD2 (5 bases each). Trimming removed 5 bases at V and 5 bases at J, with 15 bases between. Germline V lookup: CDR1 SEHNR, CDR2 FQNEAQ (reference sequence). The CDR3 loop spans 14 amino acids. The chain's CDR3 is CASSETGPRETQYF. In DNA form, the CDR3 reads TGTGCCAGCAGCGAAACGGGACCTCGGGAGACCCAGTACTTC.

The chain recombines TRBV20-1 with TRBJ2-7, with TRBD2 as a possible D gene (5 bases). V was pared by 0 bases and J by 7 bases, with 13 bases between. In germline, CDR1 is DFQATT, CDR2 SNEGSKA (reference sequence). This CDR3 comprises 13 residues. The DNA of the CDR3 is TGCAGTGCTAGAGATCGGGGTATTTGGGAGCAGTACGTC. Protein: CSARDRGIWEQYV.

A few counts support this clonotype. This chain joins TRBV25-1 and TRBJ1-4; D call uncertain. Trimming took off 0 bases at V and 3 bases at J, with 14 bases between the two ends. The CDR3 consists of 17 residues. Germline V lookup: CDR1 MGHDK, CDR2 SYGVNS. CDR3 residues: CASSEYTVQRANEKLFF. Written as DNA, the CDR3 is TGTGCCAGCAGTGAATATACGGTCCAACGGGCTAATGAAAAACTGTTTTTT.

The chain employs TRBV28 and TRBJ2-1; possibly TRBD1 for D (6 bases). The CDR3 runs 14 residues. Germline V gene lookup returns CDR1 MDHEN and CDR2 SYDVKM. V was trimmed by 10 bases and J by 3 bases, leaving 16 bases between them. CDR3 coding DNA: TGTGCCACTGGTCTTGAGGGGGACTACAATGAGCAGTTCTTC. It codes for CATGLEGDYNEQFF.